The 19 T cell receptor beta chains listed next were all sequenced from one sample in a study of T cell responses to AZD1222 COVID-19 vaccine. TCRdb keeps only in-frame clones here, not all; method: immunoSEQ multiplex PCR. The sample shows under 150,000 clones, approximately 78% of them seen only once. The input for sequencing was peripheral blood, taken on day 0 of MenACWY control vaccination. Source of these receptors: an adult in good health.

This clone was found once. Other DNA sequences within the sample encode an identical CDR3. The chain recombines TRBV7-2 with TRBJ1-1; tentative D call: TRBD1 (6 bases). Germline V gene sequence: CDR1 SGHTA, CDR2 FQGNSA. Trimming left V 3 bases short and J 1 base short, with 6 bases between. This CDR3 comprises 13 residues. The DNA for the CDR3 is TGTGCCAGCAGCTTGGGACAGAACACTGAAGCTTTCTTT. Translating it yields CASSLGQNTEAFF.

This chain connects TRBV13 to TRBJ1-5, with D possibly TRBD1 on 5 matching bases. Germline V lookup: CDR1 PRHDT, CDR2 FYEKMQ (reference sequence). V lost 4 bases, J lost 2 bases, and 9 bases lay in between. The CDR3 contains 14 residues. The DNA for the CDR3 is TGTGCCAGCAGCTCGGCGGGGGGCAATCAGCCCCAGCATTTT. Protein sequence: CASSSAGGNQPQHF.

This sequence joins TRBV3-1 (or the pseudogene TRBV3-2) and TRBJ1-2; D call uncertain. Germline V gene sequence: CDR1 LGHDT, CDR2 YNNKEL (reference sequence). The V gene lost 0 bases and the J gene lost 4 bases, with 6 bases spanning the gap. The CDR3 extends over 13 amino acids. CDR3 sequence: CASSQEPLYGYTF. The CDR3 nucleotides read TGTGCCAGCAGCCAAGAACCGCTCTATGGCTACACCTTC.

The V call is TRBV5-6, the J call TRBJ2-5; 8 bases agree with TRBD1. CDR3 length: 15 residues. CDR1 and CDR2 from the germline V gene are SGHDT and YYEEEE. The V gene end was trimmed by 3 bases and the J gene end by 4 bases; junction bases not matched to a gene: 8. The CDR3 reads CASSSGTGEGETQYF. The CDR3 DNA sequence: TGTGCCAGCAGCTCTGGGACAGGCGAAGGAGAGACCCAGTACTTC. The full variable domain, its missing parts supplied by reference TRBV5-6 and TRBJ2-5, is DAGVTQSPTHLIKTRGQQVTLRCSPKSGHDTVSWYQQALGQGPQFIFQYYEEEERQRGNFPDRFSGHQFPNYSSELNVNALLLGDSALYLCASSSGTGEGETQYFGPGTRLLVL.

The chain joins TRBV9 to TRBJ2-3; no clear D gene. The CDR3 covers 13 residues. Germline loops: CDR1 SGDLS, CDR2 YYNGEE. Trimming removed 2 bases at V and 1 base at J, with 5 bases between. The CDR3 protein is CASSVLGTDTQYF. The CDR3 nucleotides are TGTGCCAGCAGCGTCTTGGGCACAGATACGCAGTATTTT.

V and J are TRBV5-1 and TRBJ2-2; no clear D. With 0 bases removed from V and 8 bases from J, the gap between germline ends came to 17 bases. The CDR3 has 16 residues. Germline V gene data show CDR1 as SGHRS and CDR2 as YFSETQ. The CDR3 loop is CASSLGGDLHSGELFF. The CDR3 coding sequence is TGCGCCAGCAGCTTGGGAGGAGACCTCCATTCGGGGGAGCTGTTTTTT.

This clone was recorded a few times. The chain links TRBV3-1 (or the pseudogene TRBV3-2) to TRBJ1-2; the D gene is possibly TRBD1 (6 bases). This CDR3 has 12 residues. V dropped 8 bases and J dropped 4 bases, with 11 bases sitting between them. CDR1 is LGHDT, CDR2 YNNKEL, per germline (reference sequence). For the CDR3, the DNA is TGTGCCAGCCGGTGGACAGCCTATGGCTACACCTTC. Translation: CASRWTAYGYTF.

This clone appeared a single time. The rearrangement joins TRBV5-1 to TRBJ2-1, with a tentative D call TRBD2 (6 bases). The germline gives CDR1 SGHRS, CDR2 YFSETQ. This CDR3 has 16 residues. Trimming stripped 3 bases from V and 0 bases from J, with 13 bases between. The CDR3 DNA reads as TGCGCCAGCAGCTCAACACTCGGGGGCTCCTACAATGAGCAGTTCTTC. Its protein product is CASSSTLGGSYNEQFF.

This sequence joins TRBV19 and TRBJ2-1; D is unclear. The CDR3 is made up of 15 amino acids. The germline CDR1 and CDR2 sequences are LNHDA and SQIVND (reference sequence). V shed 5 bases and J shed 1 base, with 12 bases lying between them. In DNA, the CDR3 is TGTGCCAGTAGTCGGACGGCCGGATCCTACAATGAGCAGTTCTTC. It encodes CASSRTAGSYNEQFF.

V is TRBV12-3 or TRBV12-4 and J is TRBJ1-1, with D hard to call. Trimming took 6 bases from V and 5 from J, leaving 13 bases between them. This CDR3 region has 13 residues. CDR3 loop: CASSADGITEAFF. DNA for the CDR3: TGTGCCAGCAGCGCAGATGGCATAACTGAAGCTTTCTTT.

V gene TRBV7-9 combines with J gene TRBJ1-6; TRBD1 matches 8 bases. The germline V gene encodes CDR1 SEHNR and CDR2 FQNEAQ (reference sequence). CDR3 size: 15 residues. J was trimmed by 9 bases and V by 4 bases; bases with no gene match: 8. The CDR3 reads CASSSPGQGSSPLHF. For the CDR3, the DNA is TGTGCCAGCAGCTCCCCCGGACAGGGAAGTTCACCCCTCCACTTT. The variable domain in full, with the rest retrieved from reference TRBV7-9 and TRBJ1-6, is DTGVSQNPRHKITKRGQNVTFRCDPISEHNRLYWYRQTLGQGPEFLTYFQNEAQLEKSRLLSDRFSAERPKGSFSTLEIQRTEQGDSAMYLCASSSPGQGSSPLHFGNGTRLTVT.

This chain connects TRBV6-5 to TRBJ1-1; D unresolved. This CDR3 has 13 residues. V lost 4 bases and J 5 bases, leaving 11 bases between the germline ends. Germline V gene sequence: CDR1 MNHEY, CDR2 SVGAGI. This CDR3 reads CASSSEGITEAFF. In DNA, the CDR3 is TGTGCCAGCAGTTCGGAGGGCATAACTGAAGCTTTCTTT.

This chain joins TRBV29-1 and TRBJ1-2; D unclear. V gave up 1 base and J gave up 6 bases, with 3 bases separating them. Germline lookup yields CDR1 SQVTM and CDR2 ANQGSEA. The CDR3 is 10 residues long. Written as DNA, the CDR3 is TGCAGCGTTGAAGGGAATGGCTACACCTTC. Amino acid sequence: CSVEGNGYTF.

The CDR3 DNA reads TGTGCCAGCAGCGCCTCTCGGCGGGGGGGCCGATACAATGAGCAGTTCTTC. Residues: CASSASRRGGRYNEQFF. The chain employs TRBV7-2 and TRBJ2-1; 9 bases are a match to TRBD2. V gave up 5 bases and J gave up 4 bases; unmatched junction bases: 12. Germline V lookup: CDR1 SGHTA, CDR2 FQGNSA. The CDR3 sequence is 17 residues long. The full variable domain, with the rest looked up from reference TRBV7-2 and TRBJ2-1, is GAGVSQSPSNKVTEKGKDVELRCDPISGHTALYWYRQSLGQGLEFLIYFQGNSAPDKSGLPSDRFSAERTGGSVSTLTIQRTQQEDSAVYLCASSASRRGGRYNEQFFGPGTRLTVL.

The chain carries TRBV5-1 and TRBJ1-1, with 7 bases matching TRBD1. CDR1 SGHRS and CDR2 YFSETQ come from the germline V gene. With 6 bases clipped from V and 4 bases from J, the junction kept 6 bases outside the gene matches. This CDR3 region has 13 residues. CDR3 amino acids: CASTADRSTEAFF. The DNA of the CDR3 is TGCGCCAGCACCGCGGACAGGTCCACTGAAGCTTTCTTT. The variable domain in full, with the rest retrieved from reference TRBV5-1 and TRBJ1-1, is KAGVTQTPRYLIKTRGQQVTLSCSPISGHRSVSWYQQTPGQGLQFLFEYFSETQRNKGNFPGRFSGRQFSNSRSEMNVSTLELGDSALYLCASTADRSTEAFFGQGTRLTVV.

The chain recombines TRBV6-6 with TRBJ1-3; 8 nucleotides agree with TRBD1. The CDR3 runs to 14 residues. V dropped 7 bases and J dropped 4; count of bases not matched to a gene: 6. Germline loops: CDR1 MNHNY, CDR2 SVGAGI (reference sequence). The CDR3: CASTKQGVGNTIYF. CDR3 coding DNA: TGTGCCAGCACGAAACAGGGGGTGGGAAACACCATATATTTT.

In DNA form, the CDR3 reads TGTGCTGTTCGGGACAGTGCCCACTACACCTTC. Amino acid sequence: CAVRDSAHYTF. V gene TRBV30 combines with J gene TRBJ1-2, with TRBD1 identical over 7 bases. In germline, CDR1 is GTSNPN, CDR2 SVGIG (reference sequence). The CDR3 length is 11 residues.

This clone was seen more than once but under ten times. The CDR3 nucleotides read TGCGCCAGCAGTCCCCGACCCCCACTGACTAGCGGGGTGAGGAATGAGCAGTTCTTC. Translation: CASSPRPPLTSGVRNEQFF. The chain links TRBV10-2 to TRBJ2-1, with 11 bases fitting TRBD2. V was pared by 5 bases and J by 7 bases, with 19 bases of the junction left unmatched. Germline CDR1 WSHSY, CDR2 SAAADI. This CDR3 comprises 19 residues.

J is TRBJ2-7 and V is TRBV5-1; D is perhaps TRBD2 (7 bases). Germline assignment: CDR1 SGHRS and CDR2 YFSETQ. Trimming left V 5 bases short and J 7 bases short, with 16 bases between. The length of the CDR3 is 13 residues. The CDR3 DNA sequence: TGCGCCAGCAGTTACAGGGAAGCGGGGGAGCAGTACTTC. Translation: CASSYREAGEQYF.